This entry concerns a single T cell receptor (beta chain). Its target is not known. Library preparation (for TCRbeta) was performed with unique molecular identifiers. TCRdb re-analysed the PCR reads in MiXCR, keeping a single row per CDR3 protein. Among approximately 350,000 distinct CDR3 sequences listed, 15% to 20% were seen once. Germline lookup yields CDR1 LGHNA and CDR2 YSLEER. V lost 0 bases to trimming and J lost 3 bases, with 12 bases between them. There are 16 residues in the CDR3. This sample is drawn from a study of T-cell reconstitution after alpha-beta-depleted transplantation in children. Overall study results and limits: Surviving recipient cells, namely T cells and thymic progenitors, were the source of high day-60 TCRbeta diversity in some patients. At the one-year point after transplant, T-cell counts and TCRbeta diversity were found to come mostly from T cells that had been newly produced.

The sequence derives from a male patient aged 2 to 10 who had a stem cell transplant for acute lymphoblastic leukemia, so the T cells may come from the graft donor. The sequenced sample was PBMCs, mostly from graft donor cells, obtained 360 days after TCRalphabeta/CD19-depleted stem cell transplant. V and J are TRBV4-3 and TRBJ2-1; D is undetermined. This CDR3 is CASSQEGSAIYNEQFF. CDR3 nucleotides: TGCGCCAGCAGCCAAGAGGGCTCCGCTATCTACAATGAGCAGTTCTTC.